The source of this T cell receptor beta chain is a study of blood T cell repertoires in COVID-19. As for the study in general: The study drew acute and convalescent COVID-19 samples from the United States, Italy and Spain.

Sequenced by immunoSEQ multiplex PCR; TCRdb stores in-frame clones only, minus some. The sample has some 300,000 clones; about 87% are singletons. Germline loops: CDR1 MNHEY, CDR2 SVGEGT. Trimming pared 2 bases from V and 5 bases from J, leaving 6 bases between. The CDR3 spans 12 residues. The chain couples TRBV6-2 or TRBV6-3 to TRBJ1-2; D unresolved. The specimen was peripheral blood. This receptor was identified in a man aged 65 to 79 with acute or convalescent COVID-19. CDR3 bases: TGTGCCAGCAGTTACGGGCCATATGGCTACACCTTC. It translates to CASSYGPYGYTF.